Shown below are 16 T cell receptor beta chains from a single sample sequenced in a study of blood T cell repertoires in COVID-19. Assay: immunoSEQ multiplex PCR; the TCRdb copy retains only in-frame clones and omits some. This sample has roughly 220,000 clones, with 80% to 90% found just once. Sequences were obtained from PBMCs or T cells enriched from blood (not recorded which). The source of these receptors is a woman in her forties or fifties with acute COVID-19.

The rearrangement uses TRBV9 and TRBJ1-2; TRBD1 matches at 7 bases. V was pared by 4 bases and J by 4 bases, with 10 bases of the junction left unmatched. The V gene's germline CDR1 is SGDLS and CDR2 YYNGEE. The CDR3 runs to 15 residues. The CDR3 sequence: CASSTITGAGYGYTF. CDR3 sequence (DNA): TGTGCCAGCAGCACCATTACAGGGGCCGGCTATGGCTACACCTTC.

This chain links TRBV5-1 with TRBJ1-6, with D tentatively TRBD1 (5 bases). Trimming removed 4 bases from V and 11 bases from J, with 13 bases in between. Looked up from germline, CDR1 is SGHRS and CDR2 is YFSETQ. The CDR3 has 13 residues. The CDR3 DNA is TGCGCCAGCAGCCTGGCGGGGGGGGCACCCCTCCACTTT. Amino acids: CASSLAGGAPLHF.

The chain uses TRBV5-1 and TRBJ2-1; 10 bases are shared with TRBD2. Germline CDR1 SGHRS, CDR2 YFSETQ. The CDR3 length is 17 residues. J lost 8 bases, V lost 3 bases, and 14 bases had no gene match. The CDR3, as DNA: TGCGCCAGCAGCTGGGGGCTTGGGCTAGCGGGAGCATATGAGCAGTTCTTC. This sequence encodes CASSWGLGLAGAYEQFF.

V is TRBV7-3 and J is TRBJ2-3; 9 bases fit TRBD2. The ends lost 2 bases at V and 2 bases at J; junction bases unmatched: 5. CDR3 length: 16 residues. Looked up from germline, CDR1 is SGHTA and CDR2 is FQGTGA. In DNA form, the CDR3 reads TGTGCCAGCAGCTTAGGGCTAGCGGGAACCACAGATACGCAGTATTTT. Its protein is CASSLGLAGTTDTQYF.

CDR3 DNA sequence: TGTGCCAGCTCAACCTCTAGCGGGACCGGGTATGAGCAGTTCTTC. Protein product: CASSTSSGTGYEQFF. V gene TRBV18 combines with J gene TRBJ2-1, with TRBD2 matching 9 bases. Germline V gene lookup returns CDR1 KGHSH and CDR2 LQKENI. The CDR3 length is 15 residues. The junction had 10 bases not matched to a gene; V was cut back by 5 bases and J by 8 bases.

The DNA for the CDR3 is TGTGCCAGCAGCTTACTTGGAGGGAGAGGTCTCTACAATGAGCAGTTCTTC. Protein product: CASSLLGGRGLYNEQFF. The chain combines TRBV7-3 with TRBJ2-1; maybe TRBD2 (6 bases). Looked up from germline, CDR1 is SGHTA and CDR2 is FQGTGA. This CDR3 comprises 17 residues. The V end lost 2 bases, the J end lost 3 bases, and 17 bases lay between the germline ends. The complete variable domain, with remaining parts taken from reference TRBV7-3 and TRBJ2-1, reads GAGVSQTPSNKVTEKGKYVELRCDPISGHTALYWYRQSLGQGPEFLIYFQGTGAADDSGLPNDRFFAVRPEGSVSTLKIQRTERGDSAVYLCASSLLGGRGLYNEQFFGPGTRLTVL.

Here the CDR3 reads CASSPRGGPTDTQYF. CDR3 DNA: TGTGCCAGCAGCCCCCGAGGCGGGCCCACAGATACGCAGTATTTT. This chain uses TRBV13 with TRBJ2-3; D might be TRBD2 (5 bases). CDR1 and CDR2 from the germline V gene are PRHDT and FYEKMQ (reference sequence). The CDR3 extends over 15 amino acids. V was pared by 5 bases and J by 2 bases, with 14 bases between.

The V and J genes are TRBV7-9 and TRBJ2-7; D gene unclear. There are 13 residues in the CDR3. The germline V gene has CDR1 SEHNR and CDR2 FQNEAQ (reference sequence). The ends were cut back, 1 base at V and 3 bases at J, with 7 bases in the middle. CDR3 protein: CASSLVTGYEQYF. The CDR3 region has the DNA TGTGCCAGCAGCTTAGTGACGGGCTACGAGCAGTACTTC. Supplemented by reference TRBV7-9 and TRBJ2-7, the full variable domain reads DTGVSQNPRHKITKRGQNVTFRCDPISEHNRLYWYRQTLGQGPEFLTYFQNEAQLEKSRLLSDRFSAERPKGSFSTLEIQRTEQGDSAMYLCASSLVTGYEQYFGPGTRLTVT.

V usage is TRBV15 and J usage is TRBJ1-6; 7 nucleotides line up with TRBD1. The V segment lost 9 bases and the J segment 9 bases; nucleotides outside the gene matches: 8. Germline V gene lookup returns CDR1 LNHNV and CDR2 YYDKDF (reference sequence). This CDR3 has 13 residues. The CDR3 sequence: CATSGTVGSPLHF. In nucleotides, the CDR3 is TGTGCCACGAGCGGGACAGTAGGTTCACCCCTCCACTTT. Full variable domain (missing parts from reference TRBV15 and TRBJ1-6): DAMVIQNPRYQVTQFGKPVTLSCSQTLNHNVMYWYQQKSSQAPKLLFHYYDKDFNNEADTPDNFQSRRPNTSFCFLDIRSPGLGDTAMYLCATSGTVGSPLHFGNGTRLTVT.

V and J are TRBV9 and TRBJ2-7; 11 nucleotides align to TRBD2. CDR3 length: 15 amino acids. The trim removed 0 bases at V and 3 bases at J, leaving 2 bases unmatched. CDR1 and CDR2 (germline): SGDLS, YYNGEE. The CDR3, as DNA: TGTGCCAGCAGCGTAGGGGGGACTAGCGGCTACGAGCAGTACTTC. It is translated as CASSVGGTSGYEQYF. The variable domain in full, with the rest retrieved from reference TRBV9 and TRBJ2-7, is DSGVTQTPKHLITATGQRVTLRCSPRSGDLSVYWYQQSLDQGLQFLIQYYNGEERAKGNILERFSAQQFPDLHSELNLSSLELGDSALYFCASSVGGTSGYEQYFGPGTRLTVT.

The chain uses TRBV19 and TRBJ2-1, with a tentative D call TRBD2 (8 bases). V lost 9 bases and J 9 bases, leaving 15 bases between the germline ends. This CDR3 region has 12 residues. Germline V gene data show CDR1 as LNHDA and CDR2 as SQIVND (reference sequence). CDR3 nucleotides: TGTGCCAGCCGGGAGGGGGCCAGTGAGCAGTTCTTC. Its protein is CASREGASEQFF.

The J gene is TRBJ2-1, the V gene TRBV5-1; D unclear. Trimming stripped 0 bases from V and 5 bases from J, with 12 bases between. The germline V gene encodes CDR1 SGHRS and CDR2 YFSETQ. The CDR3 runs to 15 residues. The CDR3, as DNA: TGCGCCAGCAGCTTGGTTCCAGATACGAACAATGAGCAGTTCTTC. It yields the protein CASSLVPDTNNEQFF.

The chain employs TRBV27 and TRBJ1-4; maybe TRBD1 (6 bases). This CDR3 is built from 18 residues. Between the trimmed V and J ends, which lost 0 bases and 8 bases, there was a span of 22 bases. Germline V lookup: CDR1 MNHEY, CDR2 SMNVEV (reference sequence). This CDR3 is CASSLSPTRRGEKEKLFF. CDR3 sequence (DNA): TGTGCCAGCAGTTTATCACCAACCCGCAGGGGAGAGAAAGAAAAACTGTTTTTT.

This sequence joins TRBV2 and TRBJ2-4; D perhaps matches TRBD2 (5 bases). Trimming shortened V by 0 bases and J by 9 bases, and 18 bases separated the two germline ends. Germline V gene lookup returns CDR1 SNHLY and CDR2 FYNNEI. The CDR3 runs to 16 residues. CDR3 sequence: CASSEAAGRLFVIQYF. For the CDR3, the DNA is TGTGCCAGCAGTGAAGCGGCGGGCAGACTATTCGTCATTCAGTACTTC.

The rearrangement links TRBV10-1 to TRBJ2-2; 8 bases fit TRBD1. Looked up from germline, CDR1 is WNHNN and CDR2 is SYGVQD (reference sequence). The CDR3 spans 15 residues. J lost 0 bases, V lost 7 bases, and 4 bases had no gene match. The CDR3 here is CASMLTGANTGELFF. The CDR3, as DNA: TGCGCCAGCATGTTGACAGGGGCGAACACCGGGGAGCTGTTTTTT.

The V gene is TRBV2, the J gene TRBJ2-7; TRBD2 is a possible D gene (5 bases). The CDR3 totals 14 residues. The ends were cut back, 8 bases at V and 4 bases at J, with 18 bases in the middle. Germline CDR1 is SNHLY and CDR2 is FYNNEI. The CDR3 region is CASRRSGLTYEQYF. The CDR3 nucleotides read TGTGCCAGCCGACGGAGTGGACTCACTTACGAGCAGTACTTC.